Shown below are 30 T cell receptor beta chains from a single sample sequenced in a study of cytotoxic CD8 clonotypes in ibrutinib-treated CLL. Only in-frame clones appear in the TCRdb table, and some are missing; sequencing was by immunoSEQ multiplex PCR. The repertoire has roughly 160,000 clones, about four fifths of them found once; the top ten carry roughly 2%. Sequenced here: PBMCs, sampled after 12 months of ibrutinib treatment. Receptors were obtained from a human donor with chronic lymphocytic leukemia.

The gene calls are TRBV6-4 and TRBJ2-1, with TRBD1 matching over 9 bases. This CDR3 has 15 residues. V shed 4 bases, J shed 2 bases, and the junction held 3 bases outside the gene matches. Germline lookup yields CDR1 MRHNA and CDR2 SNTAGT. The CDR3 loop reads CASSVDRGTYNEQFF. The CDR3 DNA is TGTGCCAGCAGTGTAGACAGGGGGACCTACAATGAGCAGTTCTTC.

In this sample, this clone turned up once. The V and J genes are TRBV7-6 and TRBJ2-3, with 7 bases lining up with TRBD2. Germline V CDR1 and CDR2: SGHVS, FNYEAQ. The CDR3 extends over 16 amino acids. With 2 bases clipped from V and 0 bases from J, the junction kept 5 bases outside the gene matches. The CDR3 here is CASSLFAGVSTDTQYF. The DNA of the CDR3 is TGTGCCAGCAGCTTATTTGCGGGAGTTAGCACAGATACGCAGTATTTT.

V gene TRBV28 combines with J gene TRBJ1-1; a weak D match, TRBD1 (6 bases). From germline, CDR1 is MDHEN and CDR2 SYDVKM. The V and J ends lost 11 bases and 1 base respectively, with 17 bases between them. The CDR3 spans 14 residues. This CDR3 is CASIQGGENTEAFF. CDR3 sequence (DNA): TGTGCCTCGATTCAAGGGGGAGAGAACACTGAAGCTTTCTTT.

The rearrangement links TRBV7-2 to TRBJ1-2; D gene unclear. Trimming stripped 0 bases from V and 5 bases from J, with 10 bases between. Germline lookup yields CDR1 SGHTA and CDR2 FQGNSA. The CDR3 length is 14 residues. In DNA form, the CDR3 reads TGTGCCAGCAGCTTAGCGATGGCCGAGTATGGCTACACCTTC. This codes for CASSLAMAEYGYTF.

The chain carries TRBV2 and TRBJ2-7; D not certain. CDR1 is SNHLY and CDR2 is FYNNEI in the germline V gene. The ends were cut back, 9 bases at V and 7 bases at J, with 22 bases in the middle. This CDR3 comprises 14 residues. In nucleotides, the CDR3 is TGTGCCAGAGGTGAAGCACAAAGGTCGAGGGAGCAGTACTTC. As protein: CARGEAQRSREQYF.

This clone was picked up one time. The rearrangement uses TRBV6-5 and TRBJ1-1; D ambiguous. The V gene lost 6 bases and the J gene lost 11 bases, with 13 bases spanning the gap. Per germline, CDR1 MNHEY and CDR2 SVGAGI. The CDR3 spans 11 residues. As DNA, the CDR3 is TGTGCCAGCAGGACGCTTAATTCGGCTTTCTTT. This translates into CASRTLNSAFF.

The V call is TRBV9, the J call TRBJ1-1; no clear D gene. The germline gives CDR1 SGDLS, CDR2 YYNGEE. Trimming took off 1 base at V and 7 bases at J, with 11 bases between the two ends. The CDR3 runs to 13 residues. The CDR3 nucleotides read TGTGCCAGCAGCGTATCCTCCGCGGGTGAAGCTTTCTTT. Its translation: CASSVSSAGEAFF.

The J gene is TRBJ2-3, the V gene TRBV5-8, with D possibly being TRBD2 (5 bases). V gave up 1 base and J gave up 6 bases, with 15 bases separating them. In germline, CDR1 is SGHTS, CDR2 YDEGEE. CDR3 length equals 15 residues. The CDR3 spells CASSLKGGSADTQYF. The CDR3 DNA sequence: TGTGCCAGCAGCTTGAAGGGCGGGTCAGCGGATACGCAGTATTTT.

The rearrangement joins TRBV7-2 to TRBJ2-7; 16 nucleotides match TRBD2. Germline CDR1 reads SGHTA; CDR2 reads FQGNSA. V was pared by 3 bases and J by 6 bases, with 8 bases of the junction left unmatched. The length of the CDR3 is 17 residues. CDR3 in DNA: TGTGCCAGCAGCTTTGAAGGGACTAGCGGGAGGGGAACCGAGCAGTACTTC. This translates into CASSFEGTSGRGTEQYF.

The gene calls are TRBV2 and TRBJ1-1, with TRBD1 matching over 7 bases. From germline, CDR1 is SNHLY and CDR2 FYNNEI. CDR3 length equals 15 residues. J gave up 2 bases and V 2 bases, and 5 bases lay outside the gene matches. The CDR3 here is CASSELTGRNTEAFF. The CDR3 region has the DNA TGTGCCAGCAGTGAATTGACAGGGAGAAACACTGAAGCTTTCTTT. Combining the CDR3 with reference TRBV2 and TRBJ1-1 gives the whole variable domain EPEVTQTPSHQVTQMGQEVILRCVPISNHLYFYWYRQILGQKVEFLVSFYNNEISEKSEIFDDQFSVERPDGSNFTLKIRSTKLEDSAMYFCASSELTGRNTEAFFGQGTRLTVV.

The CDR3 coding sequence is TGTGCCAGCAGTCCTCCGAGGAGTACCTACAATGAGCAGTTCTTC. Translation gives CASSPPRSTYNEQFF. The chain couples TRBV28 to TRBJ2-1; D call uncertain. V was shortened by 5 bases and J by 2 bases, with 13 bases between the two germline ends. This CDR3 has 15 residues. Germline-derived CDR1 and CDR2 are MDHEN and SYDVKM.

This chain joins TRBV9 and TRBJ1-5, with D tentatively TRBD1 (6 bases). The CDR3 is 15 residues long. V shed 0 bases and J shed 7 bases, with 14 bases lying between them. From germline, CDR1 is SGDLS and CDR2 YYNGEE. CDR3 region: CASSVEGSGAQPQHF. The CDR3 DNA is TGTGCCAGCAGCGTAGAGGGGTCAGGGGCCCAGCCCCAGCATTTT.

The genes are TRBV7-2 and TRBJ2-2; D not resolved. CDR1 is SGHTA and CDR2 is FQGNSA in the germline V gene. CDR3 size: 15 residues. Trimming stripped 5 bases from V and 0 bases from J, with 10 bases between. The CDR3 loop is CASSPGSSNTGELFF. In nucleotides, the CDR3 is TGTGCCAGCAGCCCCGGCAGCTCGAACACCGGGGAGCTGTTTTTT.

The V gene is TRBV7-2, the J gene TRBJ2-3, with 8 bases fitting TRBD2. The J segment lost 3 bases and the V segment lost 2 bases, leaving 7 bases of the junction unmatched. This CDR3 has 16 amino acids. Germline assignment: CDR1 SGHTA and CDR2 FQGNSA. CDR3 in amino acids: CASSLTSGGGTDTQYF. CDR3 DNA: TGTGCCAGCAGCTTAACAAGCGGGGGAGGGACAGATACGCAGTATTTT.

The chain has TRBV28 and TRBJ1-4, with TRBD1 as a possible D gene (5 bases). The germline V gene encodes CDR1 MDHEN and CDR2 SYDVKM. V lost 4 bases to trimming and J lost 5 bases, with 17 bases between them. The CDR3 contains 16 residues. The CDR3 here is CASSSLGGELNEKLFF. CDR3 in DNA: TGTGCCAGCAGTTCCTTGGGGGGGGAATTGAATGAAAAACTGTTTTTT.

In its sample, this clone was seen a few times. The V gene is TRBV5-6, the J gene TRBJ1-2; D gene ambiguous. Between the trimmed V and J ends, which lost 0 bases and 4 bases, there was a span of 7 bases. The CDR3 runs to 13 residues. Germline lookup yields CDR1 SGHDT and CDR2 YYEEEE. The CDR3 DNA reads TGTGCCAGCAGCTTGGAGGCAGCCTATGGCTACACCTTC. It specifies CASSLEAAYGYTF.

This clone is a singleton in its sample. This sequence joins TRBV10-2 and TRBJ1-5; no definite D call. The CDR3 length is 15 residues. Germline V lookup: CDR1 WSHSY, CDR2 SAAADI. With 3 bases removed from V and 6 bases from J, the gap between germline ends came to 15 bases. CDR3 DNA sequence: TGCGCCAGCAGTGATTCCGGGGAGTGGGGTCAGCCCCAGCATTTT. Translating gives CASSDSGEWGQPQHF.

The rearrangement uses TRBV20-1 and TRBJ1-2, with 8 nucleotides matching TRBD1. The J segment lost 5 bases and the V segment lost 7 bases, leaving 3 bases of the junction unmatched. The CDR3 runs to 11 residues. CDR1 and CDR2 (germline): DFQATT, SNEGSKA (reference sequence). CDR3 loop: CSDRGRYGYTF. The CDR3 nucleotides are TGCAGTGACAGGGGGAGGTATGGCTACACCTTC.

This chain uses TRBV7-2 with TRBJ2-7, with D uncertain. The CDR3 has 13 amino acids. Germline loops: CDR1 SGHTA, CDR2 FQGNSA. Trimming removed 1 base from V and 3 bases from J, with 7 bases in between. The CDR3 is CASSLGWDYEQYF. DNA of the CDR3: TGTGCCAGCAGCTTAGGTTGGGACTACGAGCAGTACTTC.

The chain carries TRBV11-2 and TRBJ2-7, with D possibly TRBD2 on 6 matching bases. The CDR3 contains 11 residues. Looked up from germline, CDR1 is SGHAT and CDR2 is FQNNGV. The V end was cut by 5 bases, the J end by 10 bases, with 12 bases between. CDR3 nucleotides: TGTGCCAGCAGCAGCGGGCTAAATCAGTACTTC. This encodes CASSSGLNQYF.

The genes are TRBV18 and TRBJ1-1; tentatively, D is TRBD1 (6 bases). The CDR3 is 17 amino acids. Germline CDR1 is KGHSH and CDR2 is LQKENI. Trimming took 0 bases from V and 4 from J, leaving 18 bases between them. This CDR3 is CASSPPRTVSLGTEAFF. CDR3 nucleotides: TGTGCCAGCTCACCACCGAGGACAGTTTCGTTGGGCACTGAAGCTTTCTTT.

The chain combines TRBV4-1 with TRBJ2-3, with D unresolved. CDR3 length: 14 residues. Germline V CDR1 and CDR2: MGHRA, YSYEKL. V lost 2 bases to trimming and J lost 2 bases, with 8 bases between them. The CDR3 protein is CASSQSDITDTQYF. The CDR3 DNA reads TGCGCCAGCAGCCAAAGTGACATCACAGATACGCAGTATTTT.

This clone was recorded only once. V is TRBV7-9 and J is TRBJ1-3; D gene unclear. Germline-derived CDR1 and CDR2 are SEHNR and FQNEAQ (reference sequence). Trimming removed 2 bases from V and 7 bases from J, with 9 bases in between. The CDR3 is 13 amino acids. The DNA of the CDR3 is TGTGCCAGCAGCTTAATGGACGGCAACACCATATATTTT. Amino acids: CASSLMDGNTIYF.

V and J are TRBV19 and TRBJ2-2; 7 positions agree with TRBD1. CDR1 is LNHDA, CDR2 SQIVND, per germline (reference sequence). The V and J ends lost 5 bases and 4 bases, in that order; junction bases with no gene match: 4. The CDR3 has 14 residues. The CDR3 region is CASSGYRGTGELFF. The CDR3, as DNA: TGTGCCAGTAGTGGGTACAGGGGCACCGGGGAGCTGTTTTTT.

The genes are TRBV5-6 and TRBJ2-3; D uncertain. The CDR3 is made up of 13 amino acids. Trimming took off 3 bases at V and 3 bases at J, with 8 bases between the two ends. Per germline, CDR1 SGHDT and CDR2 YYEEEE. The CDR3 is CASSSPRTDTQYF. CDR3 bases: TGTGCCAGCAGCTCCCCAAGGACAGATACGCAGTATTTT.

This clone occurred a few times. In DNA, the CDR3 is TGTGCCACCAGCTGGGACAGGGGCAATTCACCCCTCCACTTT. This sequence encodes CATSWDRGNSPLHF. The chain carries TRBV15 and TRBJ1-6; 10 bases align to TRBD1. After removal of 5 bases from V and 7 bases from J, the junction contained 2 bases not matched to a gene. Germline V CDR1 and CDR2: LNHNV, YYDKDF (reference sequence). This CDR3 contains 14 residues.

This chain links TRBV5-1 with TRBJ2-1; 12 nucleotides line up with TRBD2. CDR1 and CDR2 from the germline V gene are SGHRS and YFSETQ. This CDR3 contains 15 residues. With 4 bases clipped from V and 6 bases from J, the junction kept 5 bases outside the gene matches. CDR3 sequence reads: CASSLAGGRSNEQFF. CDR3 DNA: TGCGCCAGCAGCCTAGCGGGGGGGCGAAGCAATGAGCAGTTCTTC.

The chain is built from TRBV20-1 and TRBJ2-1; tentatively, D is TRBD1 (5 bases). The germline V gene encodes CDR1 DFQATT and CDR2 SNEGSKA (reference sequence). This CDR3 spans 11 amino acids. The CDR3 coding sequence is TGCATAGGGGTTTCCTACAATGAGCAGTTCTTC. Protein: CIGVSYNEQFF.

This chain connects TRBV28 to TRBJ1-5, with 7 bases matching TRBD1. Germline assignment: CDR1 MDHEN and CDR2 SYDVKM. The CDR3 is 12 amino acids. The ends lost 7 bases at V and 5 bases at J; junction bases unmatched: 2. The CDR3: CASIDRDQPQHF. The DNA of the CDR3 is TGTGCCAGCATTGACAGGGATCAGCCCCAGCATTTT.

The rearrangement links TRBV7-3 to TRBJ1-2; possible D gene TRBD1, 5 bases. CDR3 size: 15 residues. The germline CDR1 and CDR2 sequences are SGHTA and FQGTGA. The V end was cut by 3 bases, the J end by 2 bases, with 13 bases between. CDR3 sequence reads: CASSFSGRGNYGYTF. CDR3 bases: TGTGCCAGCAGCTTCTCTGGGCGGGGCAACTATGGCTACACCTTC. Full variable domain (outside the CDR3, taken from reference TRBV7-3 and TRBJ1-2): GAGVSQTPSNKVTEKGKYVELRCDPISGHTALYWYRQSLGQGPEFLIYFQGTGAADDSGLPNDRFFAVRPEGSVSTLKIQRTERGDSAVYLCASSFSGRGNYGYTFGSGTRLTVV.